This TCR beta chain is from a study of cytomegalovirus exposure and HLA in healthy donors. CDR3 length: 15 amino acids. V was clipped by 0 bases and J by 2 bases, with 10 bases between them. CDR1 LGHNA and CDR2 YNFKEQ come from the germline V gene. The PCR was carried out with 60 Vbeta primers and 13 Jbeta primers. As originally analysed: As a later analysis found, there were 70 million to 80 million unique TCR beta chains, of which roughly 11 million were shared. Assay: immunoSEQ multiplex PCR; the TCRdb copy retains only in-frame clones and omits some. The D gene and trimming were derived from the DNA, and the V and J assignments and clone size from that table. Of about 150,000 clones listed, about three quarters are singletons.

The chain employs TRBV4-2 and TRBJ2-5; D uncertain. The TCR originated in a woman aged 25 to 39 in good health and CMV-seropositive. Input material: PBMCs. The CDR3 reads CASSQDGQVQETQYF. CDR3 DNA sequence: TGTGCCAGCAGCCAAGATGGGCAGGTACAAGAGACCCAGTACTTC.